This paragraph covers one TCR beta chain sequence. This sample is part of a study of blood T cell repertoires in COVID-19. Assay used: immunoSEQ multiplex PCR; TCRdb lists only in-frame clones, some missing. The sample holds hundreds of thousands of clones, around 92% seen once. Germline V gene data show CDR1 as MNHEY and CDR2 as SVGAGI. Trimming took off 7 bases at V and 4 bases at J, with 16 bases between the two ends. This CDR3 comprises 14 residues. The V call is TRBV6-5, the J call TRBJ1-2; D unclear. The sequence was collected from a woman aged 25 to 39 with COVID-19, enrolled during active disease. The sequenced sample was peripheral blood. The DNA for the CDR3 is TGTGCCAGCACCAGCAACGGGTACGGCTATGGCTACACCTTC. Translation: CASTSNGYGYGYTF.